This T cell receptor (beta chain) came from a study of blood T cell repertoires in COVID-19. V lost 5 bases and J lost 3, with 12 bases in between. The CDR3 has 14 residues. The germline V gene encodes CDR1 SGHNT and CDR2 YENEEA. Clones were read by immunoSEQ multiplex PCR, and TCRdb kept only the in-frame ones, dropping some. This table has fewer than 300,000 clones, about nine tenths appearing once. V usage is TRBV11-3 and J usage is TRBJ2-3; no clear D gene. This clonotype originated in a woman between 50 and 59 years old with COVID-19, enrolled during active disease. What was sequenced was peripheral blood. The CDR3 loop reads CASSLHSRTDTQYF. DNA of the CDR3: TGTGCCAGCAGCCTCCACTCCCGGACAGATACGCAGTATTTT.